The 8 T cell receptor beta chains presented below share a single source sample, sequenced in a study of blood T cell repertoires in COVID-19. Clones were sequenced by immunoSEQ multiplex PCR, and TCRdb holds only the in-frame ones, with some missing. The sample yields around 120,000 clones, over 80% seen once. Input material: peripheral blood. These receptors came from a man aged 35-49 years with active or convalescent COVID-19.

V gene TRBV28 combines with J gene TRBJ1-4; 12 bases align to TRBD1. The CDR3 contains 14 residues. CDR1 is MDHEN, CDR2 SYDVKM, per germline. J lost 7 bases, V lost 6 bases, and 3 bases had no gene match. The CDR3 loop reads CASRGQGAGEKLFF. Here the CDR3 DNA reads TGTGCCAGCAGGGGACAGGGGGCGGGTGAAAAACTGTTTTTT.

The chain combines TRBV5-8 with TRBJ2-3, with 9 bases fitting TRBD2. The CDR3 contains 17 residues. J gave up 2 bases and V 4 bases, and 11 bases lay outside the gene matches. Germline CDR1 is SGHTS and CDR2 is YDEGEE. CDR3 in DNA: TGTGCCAGCAGCCGCGGACTAGCGCGACCAAACACAGATACGCAGTATTTT. Protein: CASSRGLARPNTDTQYF.

This clone was recorded many times. V gene TRBV6-5 combines with J gene TRBJ1-5; D perhaps matches TRBD1 (6 bases). V was pared by 5 bases and J by 2 bases, with 13 bases between. Germline CDR1 and CDR2: MNHEY and SVGAGI. The length of the CDR3 is 15 residues. CDR3 coding DNA: TGTGCCAGCAGTCGTTCAGGGGCCGGCAATCAGCCCCAGCATTTT. Encoded protein: CASSRSGAGNQPQHF.

The chain links TRBV6-6 to TRBJ2-7, with TRBD1 identical over 8 bases. The CDR3 has 14 residues. V gave up 2 bases and J gave up 2 bases; unmatched junction bases: 2. Germline V gene lookup returns CDR1 MNHNY and CDR2 SVGAGI (reference sequence). The CDR3 sequence: CASSYGTGPYEQYF. DNA for the CDR3: TGTGCCAGCAGTTACGGGACAGGCCCCTACGAGCAGTACTTC.

The chain combines TRBV3-1 (or the pseudogene TRBV3-2) with TRBJ1-2; D ambiguous. The CDR3 runs to 13 residues. With 1 base removed from V and 8 bases from J, the gap between germline ends came to 11 bases. Per the germline V gene, CDR1 is LGHDT and CDR2 is YNNKEL (reference sequence). The DNA of the CDR3 is TGTGCCAGCAGCCAAGGAAGGGAGATGGGCTACACCTTC. As protein: CASSQGREMGYTF.

The chain links TRBV3-1 (or the pseudogene TRBV3-2) to TRBJ1-1; the D gene is possibly TRBD1 (6 bases). Germline V gene lookup returns CDR1 LGHDT and CDR2 YNNKEL (reference sequence). The CDR3 length is 13 residues. The V and J ends lost 4 bases and 7 bases respectively, with 13 bases between them. For the CDR3, the DNA is TGTGCCAGCAGCCGGTACAGGGACGGTGAAGCTTTCTTT. Amino acids: CASSRYRDGEAFF.

This rearrangement joins TRBV6-2 or TRBV6-3 to TRBJ2-3; D gene ambiguous. Germline lookup yields CDR1 MNHEY and CDR2 SVGEGT. The CDR3 is 12 residues long. Trimming removed 5 bases from V and 0 bases from J, with 3 bases in between. As DNA, the CDR3 is TGTGCCAGCAGTCAAAGCACAGATACGCAGTATTTT. Translated, it gives CASSQSTDTQYF.

This clone was seen only once. The chain uses TRBV5-5 and TRBJ2-2, with TRBD1 identical over 7 bases. V dropped 4 bases and J dropped 1; count of bases not matched to a gene: 7. The CDR3 sequence is 16 residues long. The germline V gene encodes CDR1 SGHKS and CDR2 YYEKEE (reference sequence). This CDR3 is CASSPRGWGNTGELFF. The CDR3 nucleotides read TGTGCCAGCAGCCCCAGGGGGTGGGGGAACACCGGGGAGCTGTTTTTT.